The sequence of this T cell receptor beta chain was determined in a study of cytomegalovirus exposure and HLA in healthy donors. Study outcomes and limitations: Most TCRs appeared rarely, but some public TCRs recurred in many donors. With high specificity and sensitivity, the classifier reportedly diagnosed cytomegalovirus status. Investigators reported over 150 TCR beta chains as tied to cytomegalovirus.

The donors were members of the validation cohort comprising some 120 subjects, separate from the approximately 700-subject first cohort. The CDR3 totals 15 residues. Germline V CDR1 and CDR2: SGHDT, YYEEEE. The ends lost 7 bases at V and 0 bases at J; junction bases unmatched: 6. Notes on this clone: Its target is unknown.

Profiled with immunoSEQ multiplex PCR; TCRdb holds only in-frame clones, not every one. The table has 220,000 or so clones, approximately 80% seen once. Sequenced sample: PBMCs. The genes are TRBV5-6 and TRBJ2-1; 8 positions agree with TRBD2. The sequence came from a woman under 40 in good health and CMV-seropositive. The CDR3, as DNA: TGTGCCAGCCTTCCACTAGCGGACTCCTACAATGAGCAGTTCTTC. Amino acids: CASLPLADSYNEQFF.